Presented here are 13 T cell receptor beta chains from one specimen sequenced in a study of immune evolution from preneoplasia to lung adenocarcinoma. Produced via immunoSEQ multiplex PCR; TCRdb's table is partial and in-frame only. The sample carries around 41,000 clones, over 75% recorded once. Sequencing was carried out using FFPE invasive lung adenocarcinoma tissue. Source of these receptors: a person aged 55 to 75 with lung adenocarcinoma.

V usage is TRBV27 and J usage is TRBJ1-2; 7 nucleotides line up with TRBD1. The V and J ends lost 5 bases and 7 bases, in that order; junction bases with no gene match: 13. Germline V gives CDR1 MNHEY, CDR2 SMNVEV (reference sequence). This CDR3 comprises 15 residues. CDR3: CASSKTTGVRSGYTF. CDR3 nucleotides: TGTGCCAGCAGTAAAACTACAGGGGTTCGGAGTGGCTACACCTTC.

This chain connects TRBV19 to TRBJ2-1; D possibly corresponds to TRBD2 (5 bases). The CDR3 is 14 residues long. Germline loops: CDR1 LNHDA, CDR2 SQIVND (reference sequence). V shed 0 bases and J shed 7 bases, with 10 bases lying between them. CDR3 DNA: TGTGCCAGTAGTATAGAAAGGACTTATAATGAGCAGTTCTTC. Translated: CASSIERTYNEQFF. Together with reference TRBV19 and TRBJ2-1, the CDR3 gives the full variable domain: DGGITQSPKYLFRKEGQNVTLSCEQNLNHDAMYWYRQDPGQGLRLIYYSQIVNDFQKGDIAEGYSVSREKKESFPLTVTSAQKNPTAFYLCASSIERTYNEQFFGPGTRLTVL.

Here the CDR3 reads CASSQGLGQPQHF. DNA of the CDR3: TGTGCCAGTAGCCAGGGATTGGGGCAGCCCCAGCATTTT. The chain couples TRBV19 to TRBJ1-5, with a weak D call TRBD1 (5 bases). Germline V CDR1 and CDR2: LNHDA, SQIVND (reference sequence). The V gene lost 6 bases and the J gene lost 7 bases, with 13 bases spanning the gap. This CDR3 region has 13 residues.

CDR3 sequence (DNA): TGTGCCAGCAGCCCCTGGGGGTTATCGAACACTGAAGCTTTCTTT. The encoded protein is CASSPWGLSNTEAFF. V and J are TRBV9 and TRBJ1-1, with D possibly TRBD1 on 5 matching bases. The germline V gene encodes CDR1 SGDLS and CDR2 YYNGEE. CDR3 length: 15 amino acids. The V end was cut by 4 bases, the J end by 1 base, with 14 bases between.

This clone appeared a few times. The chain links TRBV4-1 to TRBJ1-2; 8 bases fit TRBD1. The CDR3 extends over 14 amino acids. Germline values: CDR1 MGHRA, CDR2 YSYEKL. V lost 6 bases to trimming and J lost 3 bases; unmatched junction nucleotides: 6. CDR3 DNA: TGCGCCAGCAGTCAGGACAGGGATCACTATGGCTACACCTTC. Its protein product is CASSQDRDHYGYTF.

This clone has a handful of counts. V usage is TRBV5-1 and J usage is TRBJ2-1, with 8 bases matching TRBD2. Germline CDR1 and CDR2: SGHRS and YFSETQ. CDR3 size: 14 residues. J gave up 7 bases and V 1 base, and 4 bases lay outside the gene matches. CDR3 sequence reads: CASSLPGTRNEQFF. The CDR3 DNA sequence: TGCGCCAGCAGCTTGCCTGGGACTAGAAATGAGCAGTTCTTC.

This CDR3 is CASSLDGRTGELFF. The CDR3 coding sequence is TGTGCCAGCAGTTTAGACGGGAGGACCGGGGAGCTGTTTTTT. J is TRBJ2-2 and V is TRBV28, with 7 bases aligning to TRBD2. The CDR3 sequence is 14 residues long. Germline V gene lookup returns CDR1 MDHEN and CDR2 SYDVKM. Trimming at V came to 2 bases and at J to 5 bases, leaving 2 bases not matched to a gene.

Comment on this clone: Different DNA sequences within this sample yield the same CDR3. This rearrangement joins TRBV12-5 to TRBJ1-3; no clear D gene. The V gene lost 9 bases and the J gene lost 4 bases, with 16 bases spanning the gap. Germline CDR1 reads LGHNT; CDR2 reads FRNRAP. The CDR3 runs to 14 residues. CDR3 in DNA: TGTGCTAGCAAATACGGACTCAGCGGAAACACCATATATTTT. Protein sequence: CASKYGLSGNTIYF.

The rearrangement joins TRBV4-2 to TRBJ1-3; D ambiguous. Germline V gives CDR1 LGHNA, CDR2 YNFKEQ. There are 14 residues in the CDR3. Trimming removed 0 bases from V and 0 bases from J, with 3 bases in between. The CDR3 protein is CASSQEVSGNTIYF. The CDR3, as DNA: TGTGCCAGCAGCCAAGAAGTCTCTGGAAACACCATATATTTT.

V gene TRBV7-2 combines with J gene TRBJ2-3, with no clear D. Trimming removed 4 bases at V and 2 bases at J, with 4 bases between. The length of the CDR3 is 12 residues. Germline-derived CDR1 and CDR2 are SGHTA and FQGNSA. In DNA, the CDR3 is TGTGCCAGCAGCTCAAACACAGATACGCAGTATTTT. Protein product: CASSSNTDTQYF.

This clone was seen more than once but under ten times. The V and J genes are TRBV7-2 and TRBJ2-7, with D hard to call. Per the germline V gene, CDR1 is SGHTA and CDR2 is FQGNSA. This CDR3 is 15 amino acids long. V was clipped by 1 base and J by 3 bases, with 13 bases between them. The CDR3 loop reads CASSLVPDGYYEQYF. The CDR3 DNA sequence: TGTGCCAGCAGCTTAGTACCCGACGGATACTACGAGCAGTACTTC.

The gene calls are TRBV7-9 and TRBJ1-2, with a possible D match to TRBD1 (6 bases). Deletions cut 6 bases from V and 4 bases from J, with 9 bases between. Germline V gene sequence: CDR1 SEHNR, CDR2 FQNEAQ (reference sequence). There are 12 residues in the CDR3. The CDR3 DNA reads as TGTGCCAGCAGGGACAGTTTCTATGGCTACACCTTC. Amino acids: CASRDSFYGYTF.

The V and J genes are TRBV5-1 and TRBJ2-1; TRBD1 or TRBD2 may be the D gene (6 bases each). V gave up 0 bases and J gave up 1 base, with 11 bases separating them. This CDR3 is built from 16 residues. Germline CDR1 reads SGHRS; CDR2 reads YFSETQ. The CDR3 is CASSLGRGESYNEQFF. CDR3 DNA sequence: TGCGCCAGCAGCTTGGGTAGGGGGGAGTCCTACAATGAGCAGTTCTTC.